The TCR beta chain under discussion was sequenced for a study of cytomegalovirus exposure and HLA in healthy donors. Study in general: Earlier findings included more than 95 million unique TCR beta sequences obtained from about 179 million T cells. General study results and limits: No immune exposure information besides CMV serostatus was available. Cytomegalovirus status was reportedly diagnosed by the classifier with high specificity and sensitivity.

About this clone: Its antigen is undetermined.

Primers: 60 Vbeta forward and 13 Jbeta reverse. TCRdb keeps only in-frame clones here, not all; method: immunoSEQ multiplex PCR. The table includes 250,000 to 350,000 clones, approximately 90% detected once. Germline assignment: CDR1 SGHDT and CDR2 YYEEEE. This CDR3 has 13 amino acids. J gave up 0 bases and V 8 bases, and 3 bases lay outside the gene matches. The sequenced material came from PBMCs. The V gene is TRBV5-6, the J gene TRBJ2-3, with 7 bases identical to TRBD1. This sequence was found in a man aged 35 to 55 in good health and CMV-seropositive. The CDR3 coding sequence is TGTGCCAGTGGGGACAGCAGCACAGATACGCAGTATTTT. Protein sequence: CASGDSSTDTQYF.